The TCR beta chain described here comes from a study of technical replicates of blood from a few donors. Germline lookup yields CDR1 MGHDK and CDR2 SYGVNS. J was trimmed by 4 bases and V by 1 base; bases with no gene match: 10. The CDR3 length is 18 residues. Using immunoSEQ multiplex PCR, the repertoire was profiled, and TCRdb retains in-frame clones only, with some absent. The profile shows under 95,000 clones, over 80% of them singletons. The TCR originated in a human donor in good health. The chain recombines TRBV25-1 with TRBJ2-2; 9 nucleotides line up with TRBD2. The sample consisted of T cells isolated from PBMCs. The CDR3 is CASSESPGGRAGTGELFF. The CDR3 DNA sequence: TGTGCCAGCAGTGAATCCCCCGGCGGGAGGGCTGGCACCGGGGAGCTGTTTTTT.